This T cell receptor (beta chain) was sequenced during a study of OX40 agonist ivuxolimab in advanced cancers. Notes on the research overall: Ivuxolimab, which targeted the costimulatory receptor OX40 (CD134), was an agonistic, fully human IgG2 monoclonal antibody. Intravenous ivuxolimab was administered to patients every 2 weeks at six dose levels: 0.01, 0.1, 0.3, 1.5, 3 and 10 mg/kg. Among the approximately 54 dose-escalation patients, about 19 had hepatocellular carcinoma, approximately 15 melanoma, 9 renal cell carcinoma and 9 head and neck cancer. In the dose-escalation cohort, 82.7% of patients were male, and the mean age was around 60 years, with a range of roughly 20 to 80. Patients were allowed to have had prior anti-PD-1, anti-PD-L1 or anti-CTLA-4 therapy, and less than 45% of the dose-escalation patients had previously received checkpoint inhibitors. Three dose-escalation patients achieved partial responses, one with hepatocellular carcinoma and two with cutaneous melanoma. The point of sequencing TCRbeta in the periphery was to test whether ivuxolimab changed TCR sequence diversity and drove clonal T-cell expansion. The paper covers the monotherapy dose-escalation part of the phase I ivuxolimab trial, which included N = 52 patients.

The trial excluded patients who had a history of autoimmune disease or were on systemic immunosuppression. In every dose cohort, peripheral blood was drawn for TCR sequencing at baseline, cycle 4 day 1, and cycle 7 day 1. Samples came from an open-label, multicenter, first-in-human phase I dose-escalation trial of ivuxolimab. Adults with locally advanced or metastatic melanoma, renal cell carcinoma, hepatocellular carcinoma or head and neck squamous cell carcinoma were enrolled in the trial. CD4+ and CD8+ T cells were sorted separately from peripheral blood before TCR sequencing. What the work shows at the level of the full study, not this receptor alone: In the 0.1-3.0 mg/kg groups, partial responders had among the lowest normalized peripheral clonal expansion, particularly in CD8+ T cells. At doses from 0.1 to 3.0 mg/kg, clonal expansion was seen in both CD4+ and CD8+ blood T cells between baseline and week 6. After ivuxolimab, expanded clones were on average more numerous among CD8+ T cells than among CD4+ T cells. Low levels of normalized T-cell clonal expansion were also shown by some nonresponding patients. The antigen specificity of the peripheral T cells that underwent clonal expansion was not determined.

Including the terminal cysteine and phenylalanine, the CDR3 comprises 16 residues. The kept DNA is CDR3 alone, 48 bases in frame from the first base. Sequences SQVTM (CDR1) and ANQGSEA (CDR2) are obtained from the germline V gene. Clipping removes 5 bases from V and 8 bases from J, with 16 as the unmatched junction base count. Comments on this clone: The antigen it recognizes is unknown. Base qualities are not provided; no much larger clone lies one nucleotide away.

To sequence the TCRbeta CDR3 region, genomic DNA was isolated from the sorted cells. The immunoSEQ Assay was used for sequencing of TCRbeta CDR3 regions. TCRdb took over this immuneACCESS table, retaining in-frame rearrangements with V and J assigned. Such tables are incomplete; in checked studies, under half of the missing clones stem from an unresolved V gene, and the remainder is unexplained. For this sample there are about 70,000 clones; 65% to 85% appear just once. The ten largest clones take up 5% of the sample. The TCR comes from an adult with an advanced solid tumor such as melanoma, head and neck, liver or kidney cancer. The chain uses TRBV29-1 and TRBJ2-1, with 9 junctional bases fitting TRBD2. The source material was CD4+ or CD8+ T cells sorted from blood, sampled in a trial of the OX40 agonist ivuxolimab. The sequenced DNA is TGCAGCGTTCCACCTAGCGGGAAAACAACTGGGGATGAGCAGTTCTTC. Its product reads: CSVPPSGKTTGDEQFF.